The next 13 T cell receptor beta chains were all read from a single sample in a study of shared clonotypes between healthy human individuals. Profiled with immunoSEQ multiplex PCR; TCRdb holds only in-frame clones, not every one. The sample has approximately 1.4 million clones, 95% to 99% seen once. The sequencing sample was made of naive CD4+ T cells sorted from blood. Subset meaning: CD45RA+ positively selected. Receptor source: a man aged 25 to 40 in good health.

V usage is TRBV15 and J usage is TRBJ2-3; no definite D call. The CDR3 is 11 residues long. V lost 7 bases, J lost 5 bases, and 7 bases lay in between. Germline lookup yields CDR1 LNHNV and CDR2 YYDKDF (reference sequence). The CDR3: CATNSLDTQYF. CDR3 DNA: TGTGCCACCAACTCCTTAGATACGCAGTATTTT.

The chain employs TRBV7-6 and TRBJ2-2; TRBD2 matches 8 bases. The ends lost 5 bases at V and 1 base at J; junction bases unmatched: 21. Germline-derived CDR1 and CDR2 are SGHVS and FNYEAQ. This CDR3 spans 21 amino acids. For the CDR3, the DNA is TGTGCCAGCAGCCTCCCATCAGCTGGCGGGAGGCATTTAGTGAACACCGGGGAGCTGTTTTTT. The encoded protein is CASSLPSAGGRHLVNTGELFF.

This sequence joins TRBV5-1 and TRBJ2-7; D is tentatively TRBD1 or TRBD2 (5 bases each). This CDR3 comprises 14 residues. Germline V gene lookup returns CDR1 SGHRS and CDR2 YFSETQ. The V gene lost 5 bases and the J gene lost 5 bases, with 17 bases spanning the gap. DNA of the CDR3: TGCGCCAGCAGTCCGAGGGGCGCGGGCCACGAGCAGTACTTC. It specifies CASSPRGAGHEQYF.

This chain links TRBV7-2 with TRBJ2-4; the match to TRBD2 covers 11 bases. CDR3 length equals 18 residues. The germline CDR1 and CDR2 sequences are SGHTA and FQGNSA. The trim removed 0 bases at V and 0 bases at J, leaving 4 bases unmatched. CDR3 residues: CASSLASGRARAKNIQYF. The CDR3 DNA follows: TGTGCCAGCAGCTTAGCTAGCGGGAGGGCCCGAGCCAAAAACATTCAGTACTTC.

This rearrangement joins TRBV6-1 to TRBJ2-7; 10 nucleotides agree with TRBD2. Germline V gene lookup returns CDR1 MNHNS and CDR2 SASEGT. With 2 bases clipped from V and 7 bases from J, the junction kept 5 bases outside the gene matches. There are 14 residues in the CDR3. The CDR3 is CASSELAGAREQYF. For the CDR3, the DNA is TGTGCCAGCAGTGAACTAGCGGGGGCGAGAGAGCAGTACTTC.

The J gene is TRBJ2-1, the V gene TRBV5-4; D gene uncertain. The germline CDR1 and CDR2 sequences are SGHNT and YYREEE (reference sequence). Trimming pared 1 base from V and 10 bases from J, leaving 6 bases between. The CDR3 spans 11 residues. CDR3 sequence reads: CASSLIQEQFF. CDR3 nucleotide sequence: TGTGCCAGCAGCTTGATACAGGAGCAGTTCTTC.

The chain carries TRBV9 and TRBJ2-7; TRBD2 matches 8 bases. Losses at the gene ends were 0 bases for V and 2 bases for J; bases not matched to a gene: 4. The germline CDR1 and CDR2 sequences are SGDLS and YYNGEE. The CDR3 has 15 amino acids. CDR3 protein: CASSVATGGPYEQYF. Here the CDR3 DNA reads TGTGCCAGCAGCGTAGCTACGGGGGGGCCCTACGAGCAGTACTTC.

Ten or more counts support this clone. This chain uses TRBV6-4 with TRBJ2-1; 10 bases map to TRBD2. This CDR3 contains 14 residues. Unmatched junction bases numbered 7, after V lost 5 bases and J lost 9 bases. Germline lookup yields CDR1 MRHNA and CDR2 SNTAGT. CDR3 DNA: TGTGCCAGCAGTCTCCTAGCGGGAGTAGGTGAGCAGTTCTTC. Protein: CASSLLAGVGEQFF.

The rearrangement links TRBV6-1 to TRBJ1-3, with D perhaps TRBD1 (5 bases). This CDR3 is 15 amino acids long. The germline CDR1 and CDR2 sequences are MNHNS and SASEGT. Trimming took off 1 base at V and 11 bases at J, with 18 bases between the two ends. CDR3 nucleotide sequence: TGTGCCAGCAGTGAAGGGGGGGTCTCGGCATACGCCATATATTTT. Protein product: CASSEGGVSAYAIYF.

Comment on this clone: Distinct nucleotide sequences in the sample also encode this CDR3. The genes are TRBV7-2 and TRBJ2-1; maybe TRBD2 (6 bases). Germline V gene sequence: CDR1 SGHTA, CDR2 FQGNSA. The CDR3 loop spans 15 amino acids. V dropped 5 bases and J dropped 4 bases, with 15 bases sitting between them. In DNA form, the CDR3 reads TGTGCCAGCAGCCCACCGGGACTGGCGTACAATGAGCAGTTCTTC. Translated, it gives CASSPPGLAYNEQFF.

The CDR3 is CASTSSGTSEYEQYF. CDR3 in DNA: TGTGCCAGCACCTCCTCGGGGACTAGCGAATACGAGCAGTACTTC. The chain carries TRBV28 and TRBJ2-7; TRBD2 aligns across 10 bases. The germline V gene encodes CDR1 MDHEN and CDR2 SYDVKM. After removal of 7 bases from V and 4 bases from J, the junction contained 10 bases not matched to a gene. The CDR3 contains 15 residues. Using reference TRBV28 and TRBJ2-7 for the parts outside the CDR3, the full variable domain is DVKVTQSSRYLVKRTGEKVFLECVQDMDHENMFWYRQDPGLGLRLIYFSYDVKMKEKGDIPEGYSVSREKKERFSLILESASTNQTSMYLCASTSSGTSEYEQYFGPGTRLTVT.

This clone was seen only once. Written as DNA, the CDR3 is TGTGCCAGCAGCTTGGGAAACCAAGAGACCCAGTACTTC. This gives the protein CASSLGNQETQYF. The genes are TRBV11-2 and TRBJ2-5; no clear D gene. The V end was cut by 3 bases, the J end by 0 bases, with 5 bases between. The CDR3 sequence is 13 residues long. Germline assignment: CDR1 SGHAT and CDR2 FQNNGV.

As DNA, the CDR3 is TGTGCCAGCAGCTTAGAGGCGAGGCAGGGGGTAAATCAGCCCCAGCATTTT. The encoded protein is CASSLEARQGVNQPQHF. The rearrangement links TRBV11-2 to TRBJ1-5; 7 nucleotides match TRBD1. The CDR3 runs to 17 residues. With V trimmed by 0 bases and J by 4 bases, 9 bases remained unmatched. Per germline, CDR1 SGHAT and CDR2 FQNNGV.